The entry below describes one TCR beta chain. The antigen is undetermined. The data originate from a study of T cell responses to AZD1222 COVID-19 vaccine. Study-wide results and limits: Unmutated variant regions are reportedly the target of nearly half of TCRs that are spike-specific. The donor cohort was predominantly white British with a female majority, and clonal diversity may have been underestimated.

Some second doses came at about 4 weeks and others at about 12 weeks; these were pooled. Trimming left V 1 base short and J 7 bases short, with 8 bases between. This CDR3 has 13 amino acids. The germline V gene encodes CDR1 LGHNA and CDR2 YNFKEQ. Some clones are missing from TCRdb's copy, which holds only in-frame ones; the method was immunoSEQ multiplex PCR. Of 150,000 to 160,000 clones detected, 85% to 90% appear once; the ten largest clones hold approximately 9%. This material consisted of peripheral blood, taken 28 days after the second AZD1222 dose. This TCR was recovered from an adult who received the AZD1222 COVID-19 vaccine. The chain recombines TRBV4-2 with TRBJ1-5; D unclear. The CDR3 sequence is CASSQVIRQPQHF. Here the CDR3 DNA reads TGTGCCAGCAGCCAAGTTATTCGGCAGCCCCAGCATTTT.